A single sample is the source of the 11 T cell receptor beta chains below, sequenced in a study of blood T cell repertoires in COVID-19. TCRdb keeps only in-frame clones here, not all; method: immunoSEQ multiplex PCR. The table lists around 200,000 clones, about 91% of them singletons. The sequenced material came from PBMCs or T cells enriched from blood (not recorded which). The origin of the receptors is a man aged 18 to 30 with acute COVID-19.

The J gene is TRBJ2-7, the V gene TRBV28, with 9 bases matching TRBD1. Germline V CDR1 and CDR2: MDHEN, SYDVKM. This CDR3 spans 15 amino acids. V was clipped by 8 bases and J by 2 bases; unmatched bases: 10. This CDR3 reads CASSKTGTGPYEQYF. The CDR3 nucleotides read TGTGCCAGCTCGAAAACCGGGACAGGGCCCTACGAGCAGTACTTC.

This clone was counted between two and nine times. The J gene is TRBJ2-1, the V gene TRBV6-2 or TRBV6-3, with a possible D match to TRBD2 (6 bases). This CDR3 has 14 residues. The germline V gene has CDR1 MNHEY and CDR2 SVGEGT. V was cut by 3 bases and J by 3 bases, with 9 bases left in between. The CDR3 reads CASSYSGGYNEQFF. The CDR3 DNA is TGTGCCAGCAGTTATAGCGGAGGCTACAATGAGCAGTTCTTC.

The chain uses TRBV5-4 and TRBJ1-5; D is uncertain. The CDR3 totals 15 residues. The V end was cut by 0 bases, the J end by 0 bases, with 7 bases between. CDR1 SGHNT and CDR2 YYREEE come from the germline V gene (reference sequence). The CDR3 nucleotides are TGTGCCAGCAGCTTGGCCCCCTATAGCAATCAGCCCCAGCATTTT. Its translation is CASSLAPYSNQPQHF.

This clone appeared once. Here the CDR3 reads CASSFRRGRENIQYF. CDR3 sequence (DNA): TGTGCCAGCAGTTTTAGGAGGGGTCGGGAAAACATTCAGTACTTC. This chain joins TRBV28 and TRBJ2-4, with D perhaps matching TRBD2 (6 bases). V was trimmed by 3 bases and J by 5 bases, leaving 14 bases between them. Per the germline V gene, CDR1 is MDHEN and CDR2 is SYDVKM. The length of the CDR3 is 15 residues.

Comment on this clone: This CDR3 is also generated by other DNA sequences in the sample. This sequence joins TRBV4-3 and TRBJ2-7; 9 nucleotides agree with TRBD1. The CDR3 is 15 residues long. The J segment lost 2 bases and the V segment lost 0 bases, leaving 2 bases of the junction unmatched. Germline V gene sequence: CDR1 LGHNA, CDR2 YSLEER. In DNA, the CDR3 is TGCGCCAGCAGCCAAGATAGACAGGGGGCCTACGAGCAGTACTTC. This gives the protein CASSQDRQGAYEQYF.

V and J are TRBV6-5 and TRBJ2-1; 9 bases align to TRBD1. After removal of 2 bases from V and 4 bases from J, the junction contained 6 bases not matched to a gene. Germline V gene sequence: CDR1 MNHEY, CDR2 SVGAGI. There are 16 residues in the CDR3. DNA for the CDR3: TGTGCCAGCAGTTACAACAGGGGGCGTGGATACAATGAGCAGTTCTTC. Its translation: CASSYNRGRGYNEQFF.

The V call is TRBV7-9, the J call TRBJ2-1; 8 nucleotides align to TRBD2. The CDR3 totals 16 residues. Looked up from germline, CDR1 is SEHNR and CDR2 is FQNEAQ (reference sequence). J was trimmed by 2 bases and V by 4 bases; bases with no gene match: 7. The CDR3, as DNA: TGTGCCAGCAGCTCCGGGGTCGGGAGGGCCTACAATGAGCAGTTCTTC. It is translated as CASSSGVGRAYNEQFF.

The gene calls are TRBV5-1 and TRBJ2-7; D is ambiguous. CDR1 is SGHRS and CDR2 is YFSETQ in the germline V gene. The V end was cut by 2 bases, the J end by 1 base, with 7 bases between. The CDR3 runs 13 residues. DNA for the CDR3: TGCGCCAGCAGCTTCGCAGGATCCTACGAGCAGTACTTC. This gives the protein CASSFAGSYEQYF.

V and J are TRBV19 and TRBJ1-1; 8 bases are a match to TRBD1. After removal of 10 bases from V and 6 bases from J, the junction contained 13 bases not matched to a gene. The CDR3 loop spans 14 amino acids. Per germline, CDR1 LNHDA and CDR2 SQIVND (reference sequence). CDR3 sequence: CATPTRQGLAEAFF. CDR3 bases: TGTGCCACCCCAACCCGACAGGGGTTGGCTGAAGCTTTCTTT.

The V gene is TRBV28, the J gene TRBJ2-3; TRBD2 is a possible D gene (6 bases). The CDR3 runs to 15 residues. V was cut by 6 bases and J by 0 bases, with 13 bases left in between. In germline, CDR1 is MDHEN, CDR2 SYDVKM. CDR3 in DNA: TGTGCCAGCAGGGACCGCGGGACTAGCACAGATACGCAGTATTTT. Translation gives CASRDRGTSTDTQYF.

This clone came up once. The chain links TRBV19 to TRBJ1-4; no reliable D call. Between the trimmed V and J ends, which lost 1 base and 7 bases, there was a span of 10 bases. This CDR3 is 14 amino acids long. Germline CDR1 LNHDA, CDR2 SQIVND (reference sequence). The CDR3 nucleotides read TGTGCCAGTAGTATAGGTCGCGCGTCTGAAAAACTGTTTTTT. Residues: CASSIGRASEKLFF.